Below are 5 T cell receptor beta chains sequenced from a single sample in a study of post-analysis software for immune sequencing data. The TCR beta cDNA libraries carried unique molecular identifiers. TCRdb processed the PCR reads anew with MiXCR; each CDR3 protein has one entry. This sample yields around 160,000 distinct CDR3 sequences, of which 35% to 40% are seen a single time; under 30% belongs to the top ten. The sequencing here drew on blood, taken after autologous hematopoietic stem cell transplantation. These receptors were collected from a girl aged 5 to 17 with multiple sclerosis.

This clonotype was observed a single time. V and J are TRBV5-1 and TRBJ1-3, with D uncertain. Germline lookup yields CDR1 SGHRS and CDR2 YFSETQ. The CDR3 has 15 amino acids. The ends were cut back, 3 bases at V and 3 bases at J, with 13 bases in the middle. DNA for the CDR3: TGCGCCAGCAGCTGCGGAACGAAAGGTGGAAACACCATATATTTT. It is translated as CASSCGTKGGNTIYF.

This clonotype came up a few times. This chain connects TRBV7-6 to TRBJ2-3; 14 nucleotides match TRBD2. With 1 base clipped from V and 8 bases from J, the junction kept 2 bases outside the gene matches. Germline V lookup: CDR1 SGHVS, CDR2 FNYEAQ. The CDR3 is 15 amino acids. The CDR3: CASSLDGTSGGTQYF. CDR3 in DNA: TGTGCCAGCAGCTTAGACGGGACTAGCGGGGGTACGCAGTATTTT.

The chain uses TRBV5-1 and TRBJ2-1; 9 bases align to TRBD2. CDR1 is SGHRS, CDR2 YFSETQ, per germline. Trimming cost V 5 bases and J 14 bases; bases outside gene matches: 5. The CDR3 length is 11 residues. CDR3: CASREGLAKFF. The CDR3 region has the DNA TGCGCCAGCAGGGAGGGACTAGCAAAGTTCTTC.

This clonotype was counted at least ten times. The chain joins TRBV20-1 to TRBJ2-5; weak D call: TRBD2 (6 bases). This CDR3 has 13 residues. Looked up from germline, CDR1 is DFQATT and CDR2 is SNEGSKA (reference sequence). V was pared by 6 bases and J by 4 bases, with 15 bases between. CDR3 loop: CSAGWGGIETQYF. The DNA for the CDR3 is TGCAGTGCCGGGTGGGGCGGGATAGAGACCCAGTACTTC.

A few counts support this clonotype. The gene calls are TRBV5-1 and TRBJ2-1, with unresolved D. Germline V gene lookup returns CDR1 SGHRS and CDR2 YFSETQ. With 2 bases removed from V and 1 base from J, the gap between germline ends came to 10 bases. The CDR3 contains 15 residues. CDR3 in DNA: TGCGCCAGCAGCTTTGACGGGTTGTCCTACAATGAGCAGTTCTTC. It translates to CASSFDGLSYNEQFF.